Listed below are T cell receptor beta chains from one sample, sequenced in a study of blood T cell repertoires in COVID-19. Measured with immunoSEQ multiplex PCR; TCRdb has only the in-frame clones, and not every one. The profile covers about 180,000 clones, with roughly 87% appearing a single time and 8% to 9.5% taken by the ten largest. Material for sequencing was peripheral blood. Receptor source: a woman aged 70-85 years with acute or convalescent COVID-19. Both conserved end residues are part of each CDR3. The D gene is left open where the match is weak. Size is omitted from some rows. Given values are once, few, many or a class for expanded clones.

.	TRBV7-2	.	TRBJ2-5	TGTGCCAGCAGCTTAGTTGGGACAACCCAAGAGACCCAGTACTTC	CASSLVGTTQETQYF
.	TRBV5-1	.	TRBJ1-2	TGCGCCAGCAGCTTGGTTGGCAGATTTAACTATGGCTACACCTTC	CASSLVGRFNYGYTF
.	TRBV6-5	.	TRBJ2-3	TGTGCCAGTTTTCGCACAGGGAAAGGCACAGATACGCAGTATTTT	CASFRTGKGTDTQYF
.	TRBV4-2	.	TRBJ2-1	TGTGCCAGCAGCCAAAGCGGGCCCTCCTACAATGAGCAGTTCTTC	CASSQSGPSYNEQFF
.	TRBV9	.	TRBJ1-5	TGTGCCAGCAGCGCCGGACAGTTCAATCAGCCCCAGCATTTT	CASSAGQFNQPQHF
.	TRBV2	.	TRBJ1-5	TGTGCCAGCAAAAAGGAAGGAGATAGCAATCAGCCCCAGCATTTT	CASKKEGDSNQPQHF
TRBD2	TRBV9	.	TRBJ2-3	TGTGCCAGCAGCCCCCGGGCGGGAGGGCCTTCAGATACGCAGTATTTT	CASSPRAGGPSDTQYF
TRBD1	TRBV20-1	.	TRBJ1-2	TGCAGTGCTAGTGGGACAGACTATGGCTACACCTTC	CSASGTDYGYTF
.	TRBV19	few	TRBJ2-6	TGTGCCAGTAGTTGGGCAGGAAGCTCTGGGGCCAACGTCCTGACTTTC	CASSWAGSSGANVLTF
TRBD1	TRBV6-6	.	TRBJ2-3	TGTGCCAGCAGTTTGACAGGGGATGGCTCAGATACGCAGTATTTT	CASSLTGDGSDTQYF
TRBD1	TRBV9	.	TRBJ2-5	TGTGCCAGCAGCCAGGGACAGATGGAAGAGACCCAGTACTTC	CASSQGQMEETQYF
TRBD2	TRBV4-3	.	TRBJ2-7	TGCGCCAGCAGCCAAGACGTAGCGGGAGTCTCCTACGAGCAGTACTTC	CASSQDVAGVSYEQYF
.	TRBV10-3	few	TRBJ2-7	TGTGCCATCAGTGAATCCAGGGAGGACAACGAGCAGTACTTC	CAISESREDNEQYF
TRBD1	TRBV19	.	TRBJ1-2	TGTGCCAGTAGTCCGTCGGGACAGGGGCTTGGAGGCTACACCTTC	CASSPSGQGLGGYTF
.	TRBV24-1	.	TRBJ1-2	TGTGCCACCAACTCCGGGACAAACTATGGCTACACCTTC	CATNSGTNYGYTF
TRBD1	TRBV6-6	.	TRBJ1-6	TGTGCCAGCATCCCTGGACAGGGTCGTTCACCCCTCCACTTT	CASIPGQGRSPLHF
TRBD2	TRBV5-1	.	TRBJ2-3	TGCGCCAGCAGCCTACTTGGGGTAGCGGGGGCTAGCACAGATACGCAGTATTTT	CASSLLGVAGASTDTQYF
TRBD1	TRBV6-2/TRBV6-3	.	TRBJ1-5	TGTGCCAGCAGCGCCTTAACAGGGGACCAGCCCCAGCATTTT	CASSALTGDQPQHF
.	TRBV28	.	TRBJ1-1	TGTGCCAGCAGTTTTGGGGGCCTGAACACTGAAGCTTTCTTT	CASSFGGLNTEAFF
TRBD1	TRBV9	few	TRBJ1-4	TGTGCCAGCAGCACCTCCGGGACAGGGGCTGAAAAACTGTTTTTT	CASSTSGTGAEKLFF
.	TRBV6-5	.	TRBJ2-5	TGTGCCAGCAGGCCCGGGGGTAACCAAGAGACCCAGTACTTC	CASRPGGNQETQYF
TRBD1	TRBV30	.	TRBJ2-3	TGTGCCTGGAGTCCGGGACAGGCCTTAGATACGCAGTATTTT	CAWSPGQALDTQYF
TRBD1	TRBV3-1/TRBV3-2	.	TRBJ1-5	TGTGCCAGCAGCCAAGACAGGGGGAGGAATCAGCCCCAGCATTTT	CASSQDRGRNQPQHF
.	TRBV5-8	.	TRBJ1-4	TGTGCCAGCAGCCCCCGGCCAAGGGGCGGAAATGAAAAACTGTTTTTT	CASSPRPRGGNEKLFF
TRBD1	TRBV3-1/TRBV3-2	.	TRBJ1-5	TGTGCCAGCAGCCAAGATGCTCGGGACAGGGAGGATAGCAATCAGCCCCAGCATTTT	CASSQDARDREDSNQPQHF
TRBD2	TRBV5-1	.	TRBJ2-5	TGCGCCAGCCAGCTGACAGCGGGACTAGAAGAGACCCAGTACTTC	CASQLTAGLEETQYF
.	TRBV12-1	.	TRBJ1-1	TGTGCCAGCAGCTCGCCGACAGGGACTGAAGCTTTCTTT	CASSSPTGTEAFF
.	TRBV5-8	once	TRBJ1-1	TGTGCCAGCACCCCCACGGGTACTGAAGCTTTCTTT	CASTPTGTEAFF
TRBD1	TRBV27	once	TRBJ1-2	TGTGCCAGCAGTTTGGTGAGGGGGCTCGATAACTATGGCTACACCTTC	CASSLVRGLDNYGYTF
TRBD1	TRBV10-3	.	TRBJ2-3	TGTGCCATCAGTGATACCGGGACAGGGATAACAGATACGCAGTATTTT	CAISDTGTGITDTQYF
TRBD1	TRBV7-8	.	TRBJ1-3	TGTGCCAGCAGTGGGACAGACTTCTCTGGAAACACCATATATTTT	CASSGTDFSGNTIYF